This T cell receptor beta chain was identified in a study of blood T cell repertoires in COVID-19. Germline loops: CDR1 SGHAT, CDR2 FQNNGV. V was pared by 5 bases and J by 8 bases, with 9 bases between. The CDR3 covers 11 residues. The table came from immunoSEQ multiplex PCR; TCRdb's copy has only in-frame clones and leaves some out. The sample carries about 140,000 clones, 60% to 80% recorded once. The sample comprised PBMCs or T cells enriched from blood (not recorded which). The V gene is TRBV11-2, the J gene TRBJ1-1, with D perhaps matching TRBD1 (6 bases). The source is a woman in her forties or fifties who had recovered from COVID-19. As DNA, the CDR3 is TGTGCCAGCAGCGAGGGGGGGGAAGCTTTCTTT. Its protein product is CASSEGGEAFF.